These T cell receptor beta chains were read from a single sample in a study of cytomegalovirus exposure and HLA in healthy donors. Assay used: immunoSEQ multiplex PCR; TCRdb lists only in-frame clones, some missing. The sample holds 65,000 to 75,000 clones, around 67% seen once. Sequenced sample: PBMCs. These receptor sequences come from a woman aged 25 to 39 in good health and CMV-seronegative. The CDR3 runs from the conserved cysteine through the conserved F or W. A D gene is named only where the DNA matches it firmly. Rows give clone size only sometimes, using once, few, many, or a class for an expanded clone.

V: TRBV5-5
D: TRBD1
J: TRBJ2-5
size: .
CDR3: CASTLGDRGIQETQYF
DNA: TGTGCCAGCACCCTTGGCGACAGGGGCATCCAAGAGACCCAGTACTTC

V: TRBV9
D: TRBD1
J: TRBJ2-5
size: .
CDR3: CASSVGQGPQETQYF
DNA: TGTGCCAGCAGCGTAGGACAGGGACCACAAGAGACCCAGTACTTC

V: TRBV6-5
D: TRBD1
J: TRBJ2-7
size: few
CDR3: CASSPGTGQYEQYF
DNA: TGTGCCAGCAGCCCCGGGACAGGGCAATACGAGCAGTACTTC

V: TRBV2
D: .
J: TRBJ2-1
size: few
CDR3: CASSEALQAAEQFF
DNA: TGTGCCAGCAGTGAAGCGCTTCAGGCTGCAGAGCAGTTCTTC

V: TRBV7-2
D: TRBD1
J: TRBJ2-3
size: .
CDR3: CASSPTWAGGFPDTQYF
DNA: TGTGCCAGCAGCCCAACGTGGGCAGGGGGCTTCCCAGATACGCAGTATTTT

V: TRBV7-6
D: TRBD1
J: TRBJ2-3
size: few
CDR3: CASIETGGRTDTQYF
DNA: TGTGCCAGCATAGAGACAGGGGGCCGGACAGATACGCAGTATTTT

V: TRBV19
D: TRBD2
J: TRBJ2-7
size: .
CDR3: CASSVTSGGGMFYEQYF
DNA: TGTGCCAGTAGTGTCACTAGCGGGGGGGGGATGTTCTACGAGCAGTACTTC

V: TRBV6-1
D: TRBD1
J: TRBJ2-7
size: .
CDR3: CAISESGGEQYF
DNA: TGTGCCATCAGTGAGTCAGGGGGCGAGCAGTACTTC

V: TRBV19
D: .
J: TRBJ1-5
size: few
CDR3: CASSPSKNQPQHF
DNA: TGTGCCAGTAGTCCTAGCAAGAATCAGCCCCAGCATTTT

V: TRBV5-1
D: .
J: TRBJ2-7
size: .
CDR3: CASSFGQSSYEQYF
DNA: TGCGCCAGCAGCTTCGGACAGAGCTCCTACGAGCAGTACTTC

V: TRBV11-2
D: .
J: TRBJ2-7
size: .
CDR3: CASSLDQSSVHLYEQYF
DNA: TGTGCCAGCAGCTTAGATCAGAGTAGCGTACACCTTTACGAGCAGTACTTC

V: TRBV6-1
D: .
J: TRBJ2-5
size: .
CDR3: CASTQPGSQETQYF
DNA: TGTGCCAGCACTCAACCAGGGTCCCAAGAGACCCAGTACTTC

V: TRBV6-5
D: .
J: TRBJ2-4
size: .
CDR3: CASSYARAKNIQYF
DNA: TGTGCCAGCAGTTACGCCAGGGCCAAAAACATTCAGTACTTC

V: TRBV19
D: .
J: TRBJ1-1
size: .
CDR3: CASSEQGNTEAFF
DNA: TGTGCCAGTAGCGAACAGGGGAACACTGAAGCTTTCTTT

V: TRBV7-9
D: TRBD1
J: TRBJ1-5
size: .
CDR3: CASSLDGQGPKQAQHF
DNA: TGTGCCAGCAGCTTAGACGGACAGGGGCCAAAGCAGGCCCAGCATTTT

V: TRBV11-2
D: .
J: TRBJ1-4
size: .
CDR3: CASSLVPQPNEKLFF
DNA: TGTGCCAGCAGCTTAGTCCCACAGCCTAATGAAAAACTGTTTTTT

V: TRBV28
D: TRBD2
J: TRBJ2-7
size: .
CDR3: CASSFPTSGGADEQYF
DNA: TGTGCCAGCAGTTTCCCGACTAGCGGGGGGGCCGACGAGCAGTACTTC

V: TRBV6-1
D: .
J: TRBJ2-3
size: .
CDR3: CASSEAGDWADTQYF
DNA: TGTGCCAGCAGTGAAGCGGGGGACTGGGCCGATACGCAGTATTTT

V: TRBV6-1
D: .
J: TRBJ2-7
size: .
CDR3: CASSEAPTDEQYF
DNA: TGTGCCAGCAGTGAAGCGCCTACAGACGAGCAGTACTTC

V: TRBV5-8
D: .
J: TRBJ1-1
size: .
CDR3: CASVPFFGGRNTEAFF
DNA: TGTGCCAGCGTACCATTTTTTGGTGGTAGGAACACTGAAGCTTTCTTT

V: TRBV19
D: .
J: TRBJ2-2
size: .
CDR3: CASISDTGELFF
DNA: TGTGCCAGTATCTCAGACACCGGGGAGCTGTTTTTT

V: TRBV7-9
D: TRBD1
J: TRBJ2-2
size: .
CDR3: CASSQITGDSGELFF
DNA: TGTGCCAGCAGTCAGATAACAGGGGATTCCGGGGAGCTGTTTTTT

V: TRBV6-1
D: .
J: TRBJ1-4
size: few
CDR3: CASTRNEKLFF
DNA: TGTGCCAGCACCAGGAATGAAAAACTGTTTTTT

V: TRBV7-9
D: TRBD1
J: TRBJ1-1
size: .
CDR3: CASSLSPTGEAFF
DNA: TGTGCCAGCAGCTTATCACCGACAGGGGAAGCTTTCTTT

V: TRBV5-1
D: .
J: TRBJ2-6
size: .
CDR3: CASSPTGGGANVLTF
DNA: TGCGCCAGCAGCCCCACGGGTGGTGGGGCCAACGTCCTGACTTTC

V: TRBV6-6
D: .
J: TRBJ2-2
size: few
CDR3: CASSYSGGRELFF
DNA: TGTGCCAGCAGTTACTCGGGGGGGCGGGAGCTGTTTTTT

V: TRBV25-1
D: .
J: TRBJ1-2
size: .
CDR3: CASSELANYGYTF
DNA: TGTGCCAGCAGTGAATTAGCTAACTATGGCTACACCTTC

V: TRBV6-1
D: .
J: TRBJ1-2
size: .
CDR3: CASSSGGPRGRGYTF
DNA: TGTGCCAGCAGTTCGGGGGGCCCCCGCGGTAGGGGCTACACCTTC

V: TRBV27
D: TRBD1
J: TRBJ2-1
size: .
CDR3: CASSSSRRDRSFEEQFF
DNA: TGTGCCAGCAGCTCGTCTCGCCGGGACAGATCTTTTGAGGAGCAGTTCTTC

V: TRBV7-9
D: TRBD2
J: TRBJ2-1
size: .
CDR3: CASSWVLAGDHYNEQFF
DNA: TGTGCCAGCAGCTGGGTGCTAGCGGGTGATCACTACAATGAGCAGTTCTTC

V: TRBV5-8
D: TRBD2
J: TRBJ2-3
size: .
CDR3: CASSLRTSGGADTQYF
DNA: TGTGCCAGCAGCTTGAGGACTAGCGGGGGGGCAGATACGCAGTATTTT

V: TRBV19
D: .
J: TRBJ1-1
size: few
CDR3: CASSPTIVAEAFF
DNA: TGTGCCAGTAGCCCCACGATAGTGGCTGAAGCTTTCTTT

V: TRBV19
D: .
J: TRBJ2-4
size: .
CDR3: CASSPRAAEVGNIQYF
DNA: TGTGCCAGTAGTCCCCGGGCCGCGGAGGTGGGAAACATTCAGTACTTC

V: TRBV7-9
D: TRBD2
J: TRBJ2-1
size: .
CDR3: CASSLGGLGTEQFF
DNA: TGTGCCAGCAGCTTAGGGGGACTAGGGACTGAGCAGTTCTTC

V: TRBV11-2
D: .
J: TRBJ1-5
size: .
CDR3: CASSFVSNQPQHF
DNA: TGTGCCAGCAGCTTCGTTAGCAATCAGCCCCAGCATTTT

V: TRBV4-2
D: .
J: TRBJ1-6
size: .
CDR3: CASSQEGGRRSTNSPLHF
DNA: TGTGCCAGCAGCCAAGAGGGAGGCAGGAGGTCGACAAATTCACCCCTCCACTTT

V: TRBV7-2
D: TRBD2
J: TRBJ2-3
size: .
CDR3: CASVGTSGGADTQYF
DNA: TGTGCCAGCGTTGGGACTAGCGGGGGGGCAGATACGCAGTATTTT

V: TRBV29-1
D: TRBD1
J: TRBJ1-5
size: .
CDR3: CSVGTGEGQPQHF
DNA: TGCAGCGTTGGGACAGGGGAAGGTCAGCCCCAGCATTTT

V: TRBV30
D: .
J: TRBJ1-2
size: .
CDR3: CAWSTLSTGYTF
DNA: TGTGCCTGGAGCACTCTTAGTACTGGCTACACCTTC

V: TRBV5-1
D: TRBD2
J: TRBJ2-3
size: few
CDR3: CASSLGLAGGLTDTQYF
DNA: TGCGCCAGCAGCTTGGGCCTAGCGGGGGGGCTCACAGATACGCAGTATTTT

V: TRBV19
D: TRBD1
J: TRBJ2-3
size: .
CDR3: CASSIFGQGATDTQYF
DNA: TGTGCCAGTAGTATATTTGGGCAGGGGGCAACAGATACGCAGTATTTT

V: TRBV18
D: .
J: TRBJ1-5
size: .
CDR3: CASSPPLSRGNQPQHF
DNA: TGTGCCAGCTCACCACCTCTTAGTCGCGGCAATCAGCCCCAGCATTTT

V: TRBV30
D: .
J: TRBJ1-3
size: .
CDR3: CAWSASQYRSSGNTIYF
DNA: TGTGCCTGGAGCGCGTCCCAATACAGGAGCTCTGGAAACACCATATATTTT

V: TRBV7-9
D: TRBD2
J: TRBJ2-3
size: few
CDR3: CASSRVGSGGTDTQYF
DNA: TGTGCCAGCAGCCGCGTGGGTAGCGGGGGCACAGATACGCAGTATTTT

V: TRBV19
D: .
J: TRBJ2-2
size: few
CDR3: CASSIRGTPHTGELFF
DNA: TGTGCCAGTAGTATACGTGGGACACCTCACACCGGGGAGCTGTTTTTT

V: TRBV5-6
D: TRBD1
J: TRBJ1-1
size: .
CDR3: CASSTSRGQTEAFF
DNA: TGTGCCAGCAGCACCTCCAGGGGGCAGACTGAAGCTTTCTTT

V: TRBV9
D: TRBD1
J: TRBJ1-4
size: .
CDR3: CASSVTGGKTEKLFF
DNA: TGTGCCAGCAGCGTGACAGGGGGCAAGACTGAAAAACTGTTTTTT

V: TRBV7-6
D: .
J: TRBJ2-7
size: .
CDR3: CASSLGGGRIYEQYF
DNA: TGTGCCAGCAGCTTAGGGGGGGGGCGCATCTACGAGCAGTACTTC

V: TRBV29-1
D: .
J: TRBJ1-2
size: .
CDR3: CSVVEEAYGYTF
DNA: TGCAGCGTCGTAGAAGAGGCCTATGGCTACACCTTC

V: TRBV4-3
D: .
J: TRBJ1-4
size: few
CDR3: CASSLEGGLANEKLFF
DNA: TGCGCCAGCAGTCTCGAGGGGGGGCTGGCTAATGAAAAACTGTTTTTT

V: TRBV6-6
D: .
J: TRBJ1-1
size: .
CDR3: CASSRPGGNTEAFF
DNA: TGTGCCAGCAGCCGCCCTGGAGGGAACACTGAAGCTTTCTTT

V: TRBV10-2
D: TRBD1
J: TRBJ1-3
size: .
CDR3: CASSSTGFANTIYF
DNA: TGCGCCAGCAGTTCGACAGGGTTTGCGAACACCATATATTTT